Listed below are T cell receptor beta chains from one sample, sequenced in a study of cytomegalovirus exposure and HLA in healthy donors. The repertoire was sequenced with immunoSEQ multiplex PCR; TCRdb's copy has only in-frame clones and lacks some. Of 110,000 to 150,000 clones detected, almost 85% appear once; the ten largest clones hold roughly 10%. The sequencing input was PBMCs. Receptors were obtained from a woman aged 60 to 75 in good health and CMV-seropositive. CDR3s include the opening cysteine and the closing phenylalanine or tryptophan. A D gene is named only where the DNA matches it firmly. Size tells how often a clone was seen (once, few, many) or the class of an expanded clone, and some rows leave it out.

D	V	size	J	CDR3	DNA
-	TRBV28	-	TRBJ2-5	CASSLPSGRGLGETQYF	TGTGCCAGCAGTTTGCCCTCCGGCAGGGGCTTGGGAGAGACCCAGTACTTC
TRBD1	TRBV9	-	TRBJ1-3	CASSTDRADTIYF	TGTGCCAGCAGCACAGACAGGGCAGACACCATATATTTT
-	TRBV27	-	TRBJ1-1	CASSPLTPNTEAFF	TGTGCCAGCAGTCCCCTGACACCGAACACTGAAGCTTTCTTT
-	TRBV10-3	-	TRBJ1-2	CAISESMPGLNYGYTF	TGTGCCATCAGTGAGTCGATGCCAGGGTTAAACTATGGCTACACCTTC
-	TRBV2	-	TRBJ2-6	CASSVVRAPNVLTF	TGTGCCAGCAGTGTAGTCAGGGCCCCCAACGTCCTGACTTTC
-	TRBV7-2	-	TRBJ2-3	CASSADSLDTQYF	TGTGCCAGCAGCGCAGACTCCTTGGATACGCAGTATTTT
TRBD2	TRBV7-3	-	TRBJ2-3	CASSTGLAFPDTQYF	TGTGCCAGCAGCACGGGACTAGCGTTCCCAGATACGCAGTATTTT
-	TRBV19	once	TRBJ1-5	CASSIDSTGNQPQHF	TGTGCCAGTAGTATAGACTCGACCGGGAATCAGCCCCAGCATTTT
-	TRBV28	-	TRBJ1-2	CASSSGQNYGYTF	TGTGCCAGCAGTTCCGGACAGAACTATGGCTACACCTTC
TRBD2	TRBV30	-	TRBJ2-5	CAFTSGRAWRQETQYF	TGTGCCTTCACTAGCGGGAGGGCGTGGCGCCAAGAGACCCAGTACTTC
-	TRBV2	-	TRBJ1-1	CASIYSSGRTAFF	TGTGCCAGCATTTACTCCAGTGGGCGAACGGCTTTCTTT
TRBD2	TRBV2	-	TRBJ2-3	CASKAAGQDTQYF	TGTGCCAGCAAAGCAGCGGGGCAAGATACGCAGTATTTT
-	TRBV13	-	TRBJ2-1	CASSLGQDEQFF	TGTGCCAGCAGCTTAGGTCAGGATGAGCAGTTCTTC